Reported below is one T cell receptor beta chain. The target antigen is unknown. The data were taken from a study of T cells in localized non-small cell lung cancer. Here immunoSEQ multiplex PCR was the method, and the copy in TCRdb shows in-frame clones only, minus some. The repertoire includes around 23,000 clones, roughly nine tenths of them detected once, and roughly 7.2% sits in the top ten. With 9 bases clipped from V and 0 bases from J, the junction kept 6 bases outside the gene matches. CDR1 and CDR2 (germline): MNHEY, SMNVEV (reference sequence). This CDR3 has 15 amino acids. Study results and limitations: The tumor had only one region sequenced, so heterogeneity remains possible. Maximal T cell clonality occurred in uninvolved adjacent lung, with tumor ranking below it. A denser population of T cells in blood accompanied longer overall survival. Median roughly 57 top-100 tumor clones were shared with paired adjacent lung.

The clonotype originates from a woman aged 40-69 years with stage I lung adenocarcinoma. The chain has TRBV27 and TRBJ1-5; TRBD1 matches at 9 bases. Material: peripheral blood, obtained before any cancer treatment. The CDR3 protein is CASRQGVNSNQPQHF. CDR3 nucleotide sequence: TGTGCCAGTCGACAGGGGGTTAATAGCAATCAGCCCCAGCATTTT.